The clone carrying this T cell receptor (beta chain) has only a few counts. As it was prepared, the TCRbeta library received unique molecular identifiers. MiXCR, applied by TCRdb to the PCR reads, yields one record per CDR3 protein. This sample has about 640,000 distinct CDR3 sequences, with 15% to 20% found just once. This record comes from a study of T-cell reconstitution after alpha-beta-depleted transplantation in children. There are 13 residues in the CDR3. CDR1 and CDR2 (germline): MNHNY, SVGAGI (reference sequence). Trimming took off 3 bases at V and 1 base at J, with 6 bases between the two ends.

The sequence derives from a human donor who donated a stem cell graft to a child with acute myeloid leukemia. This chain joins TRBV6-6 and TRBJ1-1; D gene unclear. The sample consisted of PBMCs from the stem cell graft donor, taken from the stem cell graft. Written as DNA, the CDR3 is TGTGCCAGCAGTTATCTGGAGAACACTGAAGCTTTCTTT. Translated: CASSYLENTEAFF.